This T cell receptor beta chain was sequenced during a study of blood T cell repertoires in COVID-19. The wider study: Whether acute or convalescent, the COVID-19 samples came from the United States, Italy and Spain. T cells, B-cell-depleted T cells, or PBMCs provided the cDNA or gDNA that served as material.

Original methodology: Amplification of reference gene primers was used by the study to estimate nucleated cell counts. Sequencing used immunoSEQ multiplex PCR; TCRdb keeps in-frame clones, though not all of them. The V and J calls and clone size are taken from that table; D and trimming were inferred from the DNA. The sample holds approximately 130,000 clones, approximately 88% seen once. The ends were cut back, 3 bases at V and 5 bases at J, with 14 bases in the middle. The CDR3 is 15 residues long. Germline CDR1 reads LNHDA; CDR2 reads SQIVND (reference sequence). This clonotype was sampled from a man aged 50 to 60 with acute or convalescent COVID-19. The specimen was peripheral blood. This chain connects TRBV19 to TRBJ2-1; D unclear. The CDR3 here is CASSISPRGDNEQFF. CDR3 nucleotide sequence: TGTGCCAGTAGTATTAGTCCCCGCGGAGACAATGAGCAGTTCTTC.